A selection of T cell receptor beta chains follows, all from one sample in a study of cytomegalovirus exposure and HLA in healthy donors. Repertoires were generated with immunoSEQ multiplex PCR, while TCRdb's copy carries only in-frame clones and drops some. The sample lists roughly 80,000 clones; 80% were seen once. The specimen was PBMCs. These receptors were taken from a male donor in good health and CMV-seronegative. The CDR3 runs from the conserved cysteine through the conserved F or W. D genes are given only for firm matches. Size is stated for part of the rows, as once, few or many counts, or as a class when the clone is expanded.

d_call cdr3_length j_call v_call clone_size cdr3_nt cdr3_aa
TRBD1 15 TRBJ1-1 TRBV6-1 few TGTGCCAGCATAATAGCCCCCCGACAGGGGACTGAAGCTTTCTTT CASIIAPRQGTEAFF
TRBD2 14 TRBJ2-7 TRBV2 . TGTGCCAGCAGTGAATCTAGCGGAAGCTACGAGCAGTACTTC CASSESSGSYEQYF
. 15 TRBJ2-2 TRBV28 . TGTGCCAGCAGTTTCGCACACTACAACACCGGGGAGCTGTTTTTT CASSFAHYNTGELFF
TRBD1 15 TRBJ2-1 TRBV7-2 . TGTGCCAGCAGCCCCCGTGCAGGGGGCCTTGAAGAGCAGTTCTTC CASSPRAGGLEEQFF
TRBD1 17 TRBJ1-5 TRBV19 . TGTGCCAGTGTATCCGGGACAGGGTGGGGTAACAATCAGCCCCAGCATTTT CASVSGTGWGNNQPQHF
. 16 TRBJ1-5 TRBV7-2 few TGTGCCAGCAGCTTAAGGCGGGGGGGCAGCAATCAGCCCCAGCATTTT CASSLRRGGSNQPQHF
TRBD1 14 TRBJ2-7 TRBV5-6 . TGTGCCAGCAGCTTGGGACAGGGGGTTGGCGAGCAGTACTTC CASSLGQGVGEQYF
TRBD1 16 TRBJ2-3 TRBV6-5 once TGTGCCAGCAGTTACTCGTGGACAGGGGGCACAGATACGCAGTATTTT CASSYSWTGGTDTQYF
. 13 TRBJ1-4 TRBV30 . TGTGCCTGGAGTCCGGGTCATAATGAAAAACTGTTTTTT CAWSPGHNEKLFF
TRBD1 16 TRBJ1-1 TRBV2 . TGTGCCAGCAGTTCAAGGACAGGGGGCACCCCGACTGAAGCTTTCTTT CASSSRTGGTPTEAFF
. 15 TRBJ1-4 TRBV7-2 . TGTGCCAGCAGCTCCAACAGAGCAACTAATGAAAAACTGTTTTTT CASSSNRATNEKLFF
. 13 TRBJ1-2 TRBV30 . TGTGCCTGGAGTCAACTTGTTCAGGCCGGCTACACCTTC CAWSQLVQAGYTF
TRBD2 17 TRBJ2-7 TRBV10-3 . TGTGCCATCAGCGGCGGATGGTCTCTAGCGGCGGGGTACGAGCAGTACTTC CAISGGWSLAAGYEQYF
. 13 TRBJ2-5 TRBV7-6 few TGTGCCAGCAGCCTAGGACTAAAAGAGACCCAGTACTTC CASSLGLKETQYF
TRBD2 13 TRBJ2-3 TRBV29-1 few TGCAGCGTTGTGGGTCGGGGGGTGAATACGCAGTATTTT CSVVGRGVNTQYF
. 15 TRBJ2-7 TRBV4-3 . TGCGCCAGCAGCCAGCTCCCCGGCAGGGGAGAGGAGCAGTACTTC CASSQLPGRGEEQYF
. 11 TRBJ1-3 TRBV29-1 few TGCAGCGTGAGACAGGGAAACACCATATATTTT CSVRQGNTIYF
. 14 TRBJ1-1 TRBV6-5 . TGTGCCAGCAGTTTCGGGTTCATGAACACTGAAGCTTTCTTT CASSFGFMNTEAFF
. 15 TRBJ2-5 TRBV5-5 . TGTGCCAGCAGCTTGGCGTTTCTCCCCCAAGAGACCCAGTACTTC CASSLAFLPQETQYF
TRBD1 14 TRBJ2-1 TRBV6-1 . TGTGCCAGCAGTTCACTGGGACAGATCAATGAGCAGTTCTTC CASSSLGQINEQFF
TRBD2 18 TRBJ2-2 TRBV4-1 . TGCGCCAGCAGCCAAGTAGGACTAGCGGGGACAAGGGCGGGGGAGCTGTTTTTT CASSQVGLAGTRAGELFF
. 14 TRBJ1-5 TRBV19 . TGTGCCAGTAACCGACAAGATAGCAATCAGCCCCAGCATTTT CASNRQDSNQPQHF
TRBD1 16 TRBJ1-3 TRBV10-3 few TGTGCCATCAGTACGGGACAGAGCATCTCTGGAAACACCATATATTTT CAISTGQSISGNTIYF
. 13 TRBJ2-2 TRBV19 . TGTGCCAGTTCACCGACTGGCTTCGGGGAGCTGTTTTTT CASSPTGFGELFF
. 15 TRBJ2-3 TRBV5-1 . TGCGCCAGCAGCTTGGGAAGCGGTAGCACAGATACGCAGTATTTT CASSLGSGSTDTQYF